A single sample gave rise to the 27 T cell receptor beta chains below, sequenced in a study of T cells in women clearing cervical HPV infection. Assay used: immunoSEQ multiplex PCR; TCRdb lists only in-frame clones, some missing. The sample has around 46,000 clones. Input material: blood buffy coat. Receptor source: a woman aged 18 to 75 with a cervical HPV16 infection that either progressed to CIN3+ or cleared (not recorded which).

CDR3 bases read: TGTGCCAGCAGCCCAGCCGGGACAGGGGGCCGACAGCCT. Its translation: CASSPAGTGGRQP. The full CDR3 reads CASSPAGTGGRQPQYF. V is TRBV6-2 or TRBV6-3 and J is TRBJ2-4; 12 positions agree with TRBD1. The CDR3 end falls 3 residues outside the read, so it is completed with the germline J gene. This CDR3 is built from 16 residues. Germline V gene lookup returns CDR1 MNHEY and CDR2 SVGEGT.

As to this clone: Read data end 3 residues before the CDR3 end; the end is taken from the germline J gene. The rearrangement joins TRBV11-3 to TRBJ2-5, with a weak D call TRBD1 (5 bases). There are 14 residues in the CDR3. The V end was cut by 6 bases, the J end by 0 bases, with 11 bases between. CDR1 is SGHNT and CDR2 is YENEEA in the germline V gene. This chain's CDR3 is CASRNDSYQETQYF. Partial CDR3 DNA: TGTGCCAGCAGAAACGACAGCTACCAAGAGACC.

With regard to this clone: The read ends 3 residues before the CDR3 terminus; that terminus is restored from the germline J gene. The chain employs TRBV11-3 and TRBJ2-7; D remains unclear. The CDR3 length is 14 residues. Germline CDR1 SGHNT, CDR2 YENEEA. V gave up 5 bases and J gave up 0 bases, with 11 bases separating them. The CDR3 bases that were read are TGTGCCAGCAGCCCCCCTTTAATCTCCTACGAG. It specifies CASSPPLISYE. The entire CDR3 protein is CASSPPLISYEQYF.

A note on this clone: The CDR3 end is not reached by the read, which stops 3 residues before it; the germline J gene fills it in. The chain couples TRBV4-1 to TRBJ2-7, with a weak D call TRBD1 (6 bases). The V gene's germline CDR1 is MGHRA and CDR2 YSYEKL. The length of the CDR3 is 16 residues. V was shortened by 1 base and J by 2 bases, with 15 bases between the two germline ends. Partial CDR3 DNA: TGCGCCAGCAGCCAAGTTTGGGACACTCCACCCTACGAG. Its translation is CASSQVWDTPPYE. The entire CDR3 reads CASSQVWDTPPYEQYF.

The DNA read from the CDR3 is TGCGCCAGCAGCTTGCGGGGATCCTACAATGAG. This encodes CASSLRGSYNE. The full-length CDR3 reads as CASSLRGSYNEQFF. This chain uses TRBV5-1 with TRBJ2-1, with D possibly matching TRBD2 (5 bases). With the read ending 3 residues before the CDR3 end, the germline J gene is used to fill in that end. V lost 1 base, J lost 1 base, and 6 bases lay in between. Germline V gene lookup returns CDR1 SGHRS and CDR2 YFSETQ. This CDR3 comprises 14 residues.

As concerns this clone: The sequence runs out 3 residues before the end of the CDR3; the remainder is reconstructed from the germline J gene. The chain is built from TRBV19 and TRBJ1-3, with D tentatively TRBD1 (5 bases). Trimming left V 3 bases short and J 0 bases short, with 15 bases between. The CDR3 runs 17 residues. Germline V gene data show CDR1 as LNHDA and CDR2 as SQIVND (reference sequence). The CDR3 bases that were read are TGTGCCAGTAGTATTGACAGTCGACCGCTCTCTGGAAACACC. This codes for CASSIDSRPLSGNT. The full CDR3 protein reads CASSIDSRPLSGNTIYF.

CDR3 region: CASGLGRYEQYF. Incomplete CDR3 DNA: TGTGCCAGCGGACTAGGACGGTACGAG. This chain uses TRBV7-2 with TRBJ2-7; 7 bases map to TRBD2. The read terminates 3 residues ahead of where the CDR3 ends, so the germline J gene completes it. The length of the CDR3 is 12 residues. V trimming: 8 bases; J trimming: 4 bases; junction bases outside the gene matches: 5. Germline V lookup: CDR1 SGHTA, CDR2 FQGNSA.

On this clone: Read sequence stops 3 residues before the CDR3 end, and the germline J gene provides the missing end. This chain joins TRBV30 and TRBJ2-7; a possible D gene is TRBD1 (5 bases). CDR1 and CDR2 from the germline V gene are GTSNPN and SVGIG (reference sequence). V was trimmed by 4 bases and J by 2 bases, leaving 9 bases between them. This CDR3 spans 12 amino acids. The CDR3 region is CAWNRQTYEQYF. The CDR3 DNA, read in part, is TGTGCCTGGAATCGACAGACCTACGAG.

Remarks on this clone: The read ends 3 residues before the CDR3 terminus; that terminus is restored from the germline J gene. The rearrangement links TRBV7-6 to TRBJ2-3, with TRBD2 identical over 8 bases. The CDR3 loop spans 15 amino acids. After removal of 0 bases from V and 6 bases from J, the junction contained 5 bases not matched to a gene. CDR1 is SGHVS and CDR2 is FNYEAQ in the germline V gene. The CDR3 loop is CASSLAAGAEDTQYF. CDR3 DNA (partial): TGTGCCAGCAGCTTAGCAGCGGGAGCTGAGGATACG.

Note on this clone: The read stops 3 residues short of the end of the CDR3; the missing end is completed from the germline J gene. The V call is TRBV7-8, the J call TRBJ1-3; a possible D gene is TRBD1 (5 bases). The CDR3 is made up of 15 amino acids. Germline values: CDR1 SGHVS, CDR2 FQNEAQ. V dropped 8 bases and J dropped 0 bases, with 14 bases sitting between them. CDR3 sequence reads: CASEAGSYSGNTIYF. The covered CDR3 bases are TGTGCCAGCGAGGCAGGGAGTTACTCTGGAAACACC.

Worth noting for this clone: With the read ending 3 residues before the CDR3 end, the germline J gene is used to fill in that end. This rearrangement joins TRBV2 to TRBJ2-2, with 8 bases aligning to TRBD1. V was pared by 7 bases and J by 1 base, with 2 bases of the junction left unmatched. This CDR3 spans 14 amino acids. The V gene's germline CDR1 is SNHLY and CDR2 FYNNEI. The CDR3 sequence: CASTGQGNTGELFF. CDR3 DNA (partial): TGTGCCAGCACCGGACAGGGGAACACCGGGGAG.

In regard to this clone: The read terminates 3 residues ahead of where the CDR3 ends, so the germline J gene completes it. The chain links TRBV5-4 to TRBJ1-2; D perhaps matches TRBD1 (5 bases). CDR1 is SGHNT, CDR2 YYREEE, per germline (reference sequence). The CDR3 covers 16 residues. CDR3 bases read: TGTGCCAGCAGCTTTGCTCAACAGGCCGCCTTTTTAGGC. Its translation: CASSFAQQAAFLG. The whole CDR3 reads CASSFAQQAAFLGYTF.

As regards this clone: The read halts 3 residues ahead of the CDR3 end, with the missing end drawn from the germline J gene. The rearrangement links TRBV7-3 to TRBJ2-2; 11 bases line up with TRBD2. The CDR3 sequence is 16 residues long. Per the germline V gene, CDR1 is SGHTA and CDR2 is FQGTGA. The V and J ends lost 4 bases and 2 bases, in that order; junction bases with no gene match: 3. The covered CDR3 bases are TGTGCCAGCAGCTATGGGACTAGCGGAAACACCGGGGAG. It specifies CASSYGTSGNTGE. The entire CDR3 is CASSYGTSGNTGELFF.

A note on this clone: Read data end 3 residues before the CDR3 end; the end is taken from the germline J gene. J is TRBJ1-2 and V is TRBV7-8; 9 bases agree with TRBD1. This CDR3 is built from 15 residues. V dropped 5 bases and J dropped 4; count of bases not matched to a gene: 8. CDR1 is SGHVS and CDR2 is FQNEAQ in the germline V gene. CDR3 region: CASSASGQGSYGYTF. The part of the CDR3 DNA that was read is TGTGCCAGCAGCGCCAGCGGACAGGGGAGCTATGGC.

Details on this clone: The CDR3 end falls 3 residues outside the read, so it is completed with the germline J gene. This rearrangement joins TRBV6-2 or TRBV6-3 to TRBJ2-7; maybe TRBD1 (5 bases). CDR3 length: 13 residues. Germline CDR1 is MNHEY and CDR2 is SVGEGT. Trimming left V 6 bases short and J 4 bases short, with 13 bases between. CDR3: CASRSTGIYEQYF. The CDR3 bases that were read are TGTGCCAGCAGGTCAACAGGAATATACGAG.

A remark on this clone: The sequenced fragment ends 3 residues before the CDR3 boundary, so the rest is inferred from the germline J gene. The chain is built from TRBV5-1 and TRBJ1-6, with 7 bases identical to TRBD1. With V trimmed by 0 bases and J by 10 bases, 10 bases remained unmatched. CDR3 length equals 16 residues. Germline V gene sequence: CDR1 SGHRS, CDR2 YFSETQ. Here the CDR3 reads CASSLEAYRGPSPLHF. The sequenced CDR3 bases are TGCGCCAGCAGCTTGGAGGCGTACAGGGGACCGTCACCC.

A word on this clone: The CDR3 is cut off 3 residues early in the read; its end comes from the germline J gene. The chain is built from TRBV7-8 and TRBJ2-4, with TRBD2 matching over 13 bases. Per the germline V gene, CDR1 is SGHVS and CDR2 is FQNEAQ. The CDR3 has 16 amino acids. The J segment lost 6 bases and the V segment lost 2 bases, leaving 4 bases of the junction unmatched. CDR3 DNA, as far as it was read: TGTGCCAGCAGCTTATCGGGACTAGCGGGGATAAACATT. It encodes CASSLSGLAGINI. The full CDR3 sequence reads CASSLSGLAGINIQYF. The whole variable domain, filled in from reference TRBV7-8 and TRBJ2-4, reads GAGVSQSPRYKVAKRGQDVALRCDPISGHVSLFWYQQALGQGPEFLTYFQNEAQLDKSGLPSDRFFAERPEGSVSTLKIQRTQQEDSAVYLCASSLSGLAGINIQYFGAGTRLSVL.

With respect to this clone: One end of the junction is discordant with germline, which a read error may explain. Different DNA sequences within this sample yield the same CDR3. The DNA read from the CDR3 is TGTGCCAGCTCACCCAATCAGGGAAACACA. The encoded protein is CASSPNQGNT. The whole CDR3 protein is CASSPNQGNTIYF. The rearrangement joins TRBV18 to TRBJ1-3; weak D call: TRBD1 (5 bases). Read data end 3 residues before the CDR3 end; the end is taken from the germline J gene. In germline, CDR1 is KGHSH, CDR2 LQKENI. This CDR3 has 13 residues.

Note on this clone: The read ends 3 residues before the CDR3 terminus; that terminus is restored from the germline J gene. The chain employs TRBV2 and TRBJ2-7; 9 positions match TRBD1. The junction had 6 bases not matched to a gene; V was cut back by 5 bases and J by 1 base. Per the germline V gene, CDR1 is SNHLY and CDR2 is FYNNEI. There are 15 residues in the CDR3. This chain's CDR3 is CASSSGQGPSYEQYF. Incomplete CDR3 DNA: TGTGCCAGCAGTTCTGGACAGGGGCCGTCCTACGAG.

With respect to this clone: The CDR3 end is not reached by the read, which stops 3 residues before it; the germline J gene fills it in. The rearrangement links TRBV5-4 to TRBJ2-1, with TRBD2 as a possible D gene (6 bases). The length of the CDR3 is 14 residues. Germline V CDR1 and CDR2: SGHNT, YYREEE (reference sequence). The V end lost 6 bases, the J end lost 7 bases, and 17 bases lay between the germline ends. The CDR3 DNA, read in part, is TGTGCCAGCACCCGGGACTGGCCCACAAATGAG. Its translation is CASTRDWPTNE. The whole CDR3 sequence reads CASTRDWPTNEQFF.

A note on this clone: The read stops 3 residues short of the end of the CDR3; the missing end is completed from the germline J gene. J is TRBJ1-5 and V is TRBV6-1; possibly TRBD1 for D (5 bases). CDR1 MNHNS and CDR2 SASEGT come from the germline V gene. V lost 2 bases, J lost 4 bases, and 21 bases lay in between. The CDR3 runs to 18 residues. CDR3 bases read: TGTGCCAGCAGTGAATCAAAGATTGCAGGGACTTGGAATCAGCCC. This encodes CASSESKIAGTWNQP. Given in full, the CDR3 is CASSESKIAGTWNQPQHF.

Note on this clone: The read ends 3 residues early relative to the CDR3; the germline J gene fills the gap. This chain connects TRBV20-1 to TRBJ2-2; weak D call: TRBD2 (6 bases). The CDR3 runs to 14 residues. Trimming stripped 3 bases from V and 1 base from J, with 9 bases between. The V gene's germline CDR1 is DFQATT and CDR2 SNEGSKA (reference sequence). The CDR3: CSARGLENTGELFF. The part of the CDR3 DNA that was read is TGCAGTGCTAGGGGACTCGAGAACACCGGGGAG.

Regarding this clone: Read coverage stops 3 residues before the CDR3 terminus; the germline J gene supplies the remainder. This chain connects TRBV19 to TRBJ2-1; the match to TRBD2 covers 9 bases. V lost 3 bases and J lost 9; bases outside the gene matches: 12. The V gene's germline CDR1 is LNHDA and CDR2 SQIVND (reference sequence). This CDR3 is 16 amino acids long. CDR3 DNA (partial): TGTGCCAGTAGTATTTTGGCGGGAGGGCTAACTAGTGAG. Translating gives CASSILAGGLTSE. The entire CDR3 protein reads CASSILAGGLTSEQFF.

In regard to this clone: The observed sequence ends 3 residues before the CDR3 terminus, with the missing tail filled in from the germline J gene. The rearrangement uses TRBV19 and TRBJ1-5, with TRBD1 matching 10 bases. V lost 4 bases, J lost 7 bases, and 4 bases stayed unmatched. The CDR3 sequence is 14 residues long. Germline assignment: CDR1 LNHDA and CDR2 SQIVND (reference sequence). The sequenced CDR3 bases are TGTGCCAGTAGTAAACGACAGGGGGCACAGCCC. Translated, it gives CASSKRQGAQP. The full-length CDR3 reads as CASSKRQGAQPQHF.

Details on this clone: The read falls 3 residues short of the CDR3 end, and the missing part is taken from the germline J gene. The chain joins TRBV7-2 to TRBJ1-2; D call uncertain. The CDR3 totals 15 residues. Germline values: CDR1 SGHTA, CDR2 FQGNSA. The chain's CDR3 is CASSLASGSYNDYTF. CDR3 DNA (partial): TGTGCCAGCAGCTTGGCTAGCGGGAGTTACAATGAC.

On this clone itself: Coverage ceases 3 residues before the CDR3 finishes, and the germline J gene fills in the end. V and J are TRBV6-2 or TRBV6-3 and TRBJ2-7; TRBD1 aligns across 7 bases. V was clipped by 6 bases and J by 6 bases; unmatched bases: 8. Germline CDR1 and CDR2: MNHEY and SVGEGT. The CDR3 extends over 13 amino acids. CDR3 protein: CASSQPPGGEQYF. CDR3 DNA, as far as it was read: TGTGCCAGCAGCCAACCCCCAGGGGGCGAG.

A word on this clone: The read ends 3 residues shy of where the CDR3 ends; the end is completed using the germline J gene. The chain uses TRBV6-1 and TRBJ1-1; D remains unclear. Trimming removed 4 bases at V and 2 bases at J, with 8 bases between. Germline CDR1 MNHNS, CDR2 SASEGT. This CDR3 has 13 amino acids. CDR3 bases read: TGTGCCAGCAGTGTGGACTTAAACACTGAA. It yields the protein CASSVDLNTE. The complete CDR3 sequence is CASSVDLNTEAFF.